Shown below are 3 T cell receptor beta chains from a single sample sequenced in a study of shared clonotypes between healthy human individuals. The repertoire was sequenced with immunoSEQ multiplex PCR; TCRdb's copy has only in-frame clones and lacks some. The sample shows 2 million to 2.5 million clones, almost 96% of them seen only once. The sequencing sample was made of naive CD4+ T cells sorted from blood. Documented subset: CD45RA+ positively selected. The receptors come from a man between 18 and 29 years old in good health.

This chain joins TRBV5-1 and TRBJ2-6, with a tentative D call TRBD1 (7 bases). Germline-derived CDR1 and CDR2 are SGHRS and YFSETQ. The V end lost 0 bases, the J end lost 0 bases, and 16 bases lay between the germline ends. This CDR3 comprises 19 residues. In nucleotides, the CDR3 is TGCGCCAGCAGCTTGGAACACGCAGGGGGGAGCTCTGGGGCCAACGTCCTGACTTTC. Protein: CASSLEHAGGSSGANVLTF.

The chain has TRBV9 and TRBJ2-5, with 9 bases lining up with TRBD2. The trim removed 0 bases at V and 5 bases at J, leaving 8 bases unmatched. This CDR3 has 16 amino acids. Germline loops: CDR1 SGDLS, CDR2 YYNGEE. The CDR3 sequence is CASSVAPRLADETQYF. CDR3 sequence (DNA): TGTGCCAGCAGCGTAGCTCCAAGACTAGCGGATGAGACCCAGTACTTC.

Regarding this clone: The sample contains more than one DNA sequence encoding this CDR3. The V gene is TRBV20-1, the J gene TRBJ2-1, with D hard to call. V was trimmed by 0 bases and J by 5 bases, leaving 2 bases between them. The CDR3 loop spans 11 amino acids. Germline V lookup: CDR1 DFQATT, CDR2 SNEGSKA (reference sequence). This CDR3 reads CSARENNEQFF. The CDR3 coding sequence is TGCAGTGCTAGAGAAAACAATGAGCAGTTCTTC.